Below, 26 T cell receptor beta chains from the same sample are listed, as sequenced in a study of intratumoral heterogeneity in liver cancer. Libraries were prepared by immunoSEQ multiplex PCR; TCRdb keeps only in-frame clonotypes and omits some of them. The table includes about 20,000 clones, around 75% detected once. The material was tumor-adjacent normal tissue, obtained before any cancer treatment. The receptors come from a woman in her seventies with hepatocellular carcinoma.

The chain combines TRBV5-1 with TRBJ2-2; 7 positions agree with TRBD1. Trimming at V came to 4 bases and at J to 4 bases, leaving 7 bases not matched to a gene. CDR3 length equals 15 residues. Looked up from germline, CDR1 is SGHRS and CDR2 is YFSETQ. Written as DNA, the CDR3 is TGCGCCAGCAGCCCAGGACAGGCCCCCACCGGGGAGCTGTTTTTT. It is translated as CASSPGQAPTGELFF.

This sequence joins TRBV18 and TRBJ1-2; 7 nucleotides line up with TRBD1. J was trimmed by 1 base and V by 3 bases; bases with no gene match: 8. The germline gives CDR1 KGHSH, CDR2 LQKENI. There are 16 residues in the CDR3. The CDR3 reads CASSPPQGEGNYGYTF. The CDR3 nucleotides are TGTGCCAGCTCACCCCCCCAGGGGGAGGGTAACTATGGCTACACCTTC.

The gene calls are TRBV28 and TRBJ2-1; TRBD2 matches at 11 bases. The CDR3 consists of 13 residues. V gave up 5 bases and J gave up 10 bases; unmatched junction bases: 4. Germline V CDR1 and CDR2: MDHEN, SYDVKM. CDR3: CASSLGTSGEQFF. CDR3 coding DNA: TGTGCCAGCAGTCTAGGGACTAGCGGAGAGCAGTTCTTC.

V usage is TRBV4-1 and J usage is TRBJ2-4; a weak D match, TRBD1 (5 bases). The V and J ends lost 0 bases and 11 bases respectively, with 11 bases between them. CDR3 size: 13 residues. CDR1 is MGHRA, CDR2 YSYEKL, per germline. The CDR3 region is CASSQERGGVQYF. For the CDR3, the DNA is TGCGCCAGCAGCCAAGAAAGGGGTGGAGTTCAGTACTTC.

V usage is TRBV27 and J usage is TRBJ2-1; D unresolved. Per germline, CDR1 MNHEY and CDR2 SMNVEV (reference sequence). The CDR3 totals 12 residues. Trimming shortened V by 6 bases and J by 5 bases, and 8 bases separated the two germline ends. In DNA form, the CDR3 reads TGTGCCAGCAGACCCCTCGACAATGAGCAGTTCTTC. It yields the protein CASRPLDNEQFF.

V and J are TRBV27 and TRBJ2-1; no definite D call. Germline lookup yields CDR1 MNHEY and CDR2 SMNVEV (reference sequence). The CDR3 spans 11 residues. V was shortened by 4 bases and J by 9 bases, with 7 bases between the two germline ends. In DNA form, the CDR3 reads TGTGCCAGCAGTTCTCTGGGTGAGCAGTTCTTC. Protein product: CASSSLGEQFF.

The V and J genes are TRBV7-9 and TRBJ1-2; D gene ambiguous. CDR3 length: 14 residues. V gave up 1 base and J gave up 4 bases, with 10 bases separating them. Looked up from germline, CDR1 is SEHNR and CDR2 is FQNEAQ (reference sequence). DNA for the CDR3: TGTGCCAGCAGCTTAGATGCGGGTGTCTATGGCTACACCTTC. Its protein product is CASSLDAGVYGYTF. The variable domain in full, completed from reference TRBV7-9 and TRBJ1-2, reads DTGVSQNPRHKITKRGQNVTFRCDPISEHNRLYWYRQTLGQGPEFLTYFQNEAQLEKSRLLSDRFSAERPKGSFSTLEIQRTEQGDSAMYLCASSLDAGVYGYTFGSGTRLTVV.

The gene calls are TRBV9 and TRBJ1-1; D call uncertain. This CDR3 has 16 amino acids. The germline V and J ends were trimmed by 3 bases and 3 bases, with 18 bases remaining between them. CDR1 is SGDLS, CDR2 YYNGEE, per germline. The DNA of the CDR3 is TGTGCCAGCAGCGAGGACGACGGCCCCGGGGACACTGAAGCTTTCTTT. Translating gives CASSEDDGPGDTEAFF.

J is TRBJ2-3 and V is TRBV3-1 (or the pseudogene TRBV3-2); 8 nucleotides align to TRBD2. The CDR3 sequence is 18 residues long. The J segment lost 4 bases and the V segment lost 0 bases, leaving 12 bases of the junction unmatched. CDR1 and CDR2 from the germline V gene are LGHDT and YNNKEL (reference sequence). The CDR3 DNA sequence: TGTGCCAGCAGCCAAGATCTCCCAAGCGGGAGCGACCCAGATACGCAGTATTTT. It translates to CASSQDLPSGSDPDTQYF.

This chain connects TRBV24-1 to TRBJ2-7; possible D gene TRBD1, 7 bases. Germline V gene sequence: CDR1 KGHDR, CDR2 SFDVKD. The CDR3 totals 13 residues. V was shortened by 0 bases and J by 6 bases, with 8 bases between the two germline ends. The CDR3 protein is CATSDLQGGEQYF. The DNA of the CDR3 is TGTGCCACCAGTGATTTGCAGGGGGGCGAGCAGTACTTC.

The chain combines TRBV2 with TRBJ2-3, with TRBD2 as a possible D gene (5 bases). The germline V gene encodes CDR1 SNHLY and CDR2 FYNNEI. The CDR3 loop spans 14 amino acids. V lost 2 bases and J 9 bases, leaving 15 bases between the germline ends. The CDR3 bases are TGTGCCAGCAGTGAAATCCTAGCTTTAGACACGCAGTATTTT. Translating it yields CASSEILALDTQYF.

CDR3 DNA sequence: TGTGCCAGCTCACTATTGGCGGGAGACTCCTACAATGAGCAGTTCTTC. It is translated as CASSLLAGDSYNEQFF. The V gene is TRBV18, the J gene TRBJ2-1; 7 positions agree with TRBD2. CDR3 length equals 16 residues. V lost 4 bases and J lost 0; bases outside the gene matches: 6. The V gene's germline CDR1 is KGHSH and CDR2 LQKENI.

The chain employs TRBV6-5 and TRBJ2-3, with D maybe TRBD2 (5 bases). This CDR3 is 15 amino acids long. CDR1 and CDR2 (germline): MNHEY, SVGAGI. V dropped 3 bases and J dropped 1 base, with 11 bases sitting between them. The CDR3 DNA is TGTGCCAGCAGTTATGATGCCGGGGGCACAGATACGCAGTATTTT. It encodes CASSYDAGGTDTQYF.

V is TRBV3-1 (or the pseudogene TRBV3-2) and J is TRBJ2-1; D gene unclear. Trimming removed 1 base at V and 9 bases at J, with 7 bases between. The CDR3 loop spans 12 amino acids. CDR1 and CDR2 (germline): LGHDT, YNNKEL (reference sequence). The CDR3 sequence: CASSQGIREQFF. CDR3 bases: TGTGCCAGCAGCCAAGGAATCCGTGAGCAGTTCTTC.

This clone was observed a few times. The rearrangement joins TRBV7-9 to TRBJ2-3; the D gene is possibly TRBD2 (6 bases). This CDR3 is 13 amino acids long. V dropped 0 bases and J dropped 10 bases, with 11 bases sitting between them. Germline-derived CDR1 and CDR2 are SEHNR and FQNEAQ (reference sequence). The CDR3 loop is CASSLAETSSQYF. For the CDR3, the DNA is TGTGCCAGCAGCTTAGCCGAGACTAGTTCGCAGTATTTT.

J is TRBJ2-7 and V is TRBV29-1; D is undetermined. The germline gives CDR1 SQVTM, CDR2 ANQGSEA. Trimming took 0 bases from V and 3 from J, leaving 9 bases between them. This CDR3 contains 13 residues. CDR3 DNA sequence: TGCAGCGTTGAAGACACCATGCACTACGAGCAGTACTTC. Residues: CSVEDTMHYEQYF.

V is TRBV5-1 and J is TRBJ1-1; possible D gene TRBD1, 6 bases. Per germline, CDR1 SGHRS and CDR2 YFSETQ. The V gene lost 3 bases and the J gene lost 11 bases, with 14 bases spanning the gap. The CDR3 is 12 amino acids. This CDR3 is CASSSARGDAFF. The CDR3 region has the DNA TGCGCCAGCAGCTCTGCCAGGGGCGACGCTTTCTTT.

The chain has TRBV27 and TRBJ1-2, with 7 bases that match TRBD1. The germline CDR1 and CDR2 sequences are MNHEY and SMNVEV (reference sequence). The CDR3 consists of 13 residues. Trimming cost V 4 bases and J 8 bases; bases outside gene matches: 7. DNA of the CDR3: TGTGCCAGCAGTTCCATGACAGGGCAGGGCTACACCTTC. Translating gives CASSSMTGQGYTF.

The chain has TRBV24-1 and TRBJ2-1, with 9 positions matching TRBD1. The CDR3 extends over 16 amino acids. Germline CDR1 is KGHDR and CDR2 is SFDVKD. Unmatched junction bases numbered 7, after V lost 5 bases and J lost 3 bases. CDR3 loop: CATSAPGTGNYNEQFF. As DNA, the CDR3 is TGTGCCACCAGTGCCCCCGGGACAGGGAACTACAATGAGCAGTTCTTC.

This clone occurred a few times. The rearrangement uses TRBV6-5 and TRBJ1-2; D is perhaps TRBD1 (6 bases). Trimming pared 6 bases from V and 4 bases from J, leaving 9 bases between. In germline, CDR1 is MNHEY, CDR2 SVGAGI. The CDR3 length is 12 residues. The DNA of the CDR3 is TGTGCCAGCAGGGACAGTTCCTATGGCTACACCTTC. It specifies CASRDSSYGYTF.

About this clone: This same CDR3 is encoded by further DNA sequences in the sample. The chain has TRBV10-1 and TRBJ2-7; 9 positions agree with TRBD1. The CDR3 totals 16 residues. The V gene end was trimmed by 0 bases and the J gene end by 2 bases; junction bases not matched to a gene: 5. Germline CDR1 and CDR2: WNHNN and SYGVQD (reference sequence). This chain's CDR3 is CASSESRGQGTYEQYF. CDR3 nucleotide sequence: TGCGCCAGCAGTGAGTCCAGGGGACAGGGAACCTACGAGCAGTACTTC.

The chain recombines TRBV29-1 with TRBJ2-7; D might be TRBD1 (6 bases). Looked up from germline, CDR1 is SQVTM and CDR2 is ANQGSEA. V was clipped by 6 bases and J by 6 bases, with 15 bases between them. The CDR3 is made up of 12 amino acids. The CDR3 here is CSVLPTRGEQYF. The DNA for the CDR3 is TGCAGCGTCCTTCCTACCAGGGGCGAGCAGTACTTC.

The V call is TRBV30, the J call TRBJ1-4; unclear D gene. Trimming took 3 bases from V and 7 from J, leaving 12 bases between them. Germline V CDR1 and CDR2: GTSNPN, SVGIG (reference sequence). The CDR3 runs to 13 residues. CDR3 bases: TGTGCCTGGAGCACAGAAGGTGGTGAAAAACTGTTTTTT. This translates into CAWSTEGGEKLFF. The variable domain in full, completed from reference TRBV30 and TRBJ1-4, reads SQTIHQWPATLVQPVGSPLSLECTVEGTSNPNLYWYRQAAGRGLQLLFYSVGIGQISSEVPQNLSASRPQDRQFILSSKKLLLSDSGFYLCAWSTEGGEKLFFGSGTQLSVL.

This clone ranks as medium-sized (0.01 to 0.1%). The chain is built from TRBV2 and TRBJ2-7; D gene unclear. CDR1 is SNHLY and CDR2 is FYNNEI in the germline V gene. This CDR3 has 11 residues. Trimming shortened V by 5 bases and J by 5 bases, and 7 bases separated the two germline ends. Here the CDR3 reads CASSTRDEQYF. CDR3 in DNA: TGTGCCAGCAGTACCCGAGACGAGCAGTACTTC.

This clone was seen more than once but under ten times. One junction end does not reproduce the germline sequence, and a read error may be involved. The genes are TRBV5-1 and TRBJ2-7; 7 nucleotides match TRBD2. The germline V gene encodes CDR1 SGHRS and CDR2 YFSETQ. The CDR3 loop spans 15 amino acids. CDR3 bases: TGCGCCAGCAGCTCATCCCCGGGACTATCCTCCGAGCAGTACTTC. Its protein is CASSSSPGLSSEQYF.

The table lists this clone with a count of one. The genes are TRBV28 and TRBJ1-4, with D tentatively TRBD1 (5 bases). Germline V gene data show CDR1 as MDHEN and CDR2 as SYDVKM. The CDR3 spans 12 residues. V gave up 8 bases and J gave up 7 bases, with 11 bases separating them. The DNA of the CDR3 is TGTGCCAGCCGAGTGCAGGGTGAAAAACTGTTTTTT. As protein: CASRVQGEKLFF.